This is a list of T cell receptor beta chains from one sample in a study of cytomegalovirus exposure and HLA in healthy donors. The table came from immunoSEQ multiplex PCR; TCRdb's copy has only in-frame clones and leaves some out. The table has about 76,000 clones, about 94% seen once. Sequenced input: PBMCs. The receptors were gathered from a man aged 18 to 29 in good health and CMV-seropositive. The CDR3 runs from the conserved cysteine through the conserved F or W. D genes are given only for firm matches. Clone size is shown for a subset of rows, as once, few, many or a class of expanded clone.

D gene	V gene	clone size	J gene	CDR3 DNA	CDR3 protein
TRBD1	TRBV5-4	NA	TRBJ2-5	TGTGCCAGCAGCTTGGGACGTAGGGGGACAGGGGAGGAGACCCAGTACTTC	CASSLGRRGTGEETQYF
TRBD1	TRBV29-1	NA	TRBJ1-2	TGCAGCGTCTTAGGGACAGGCGCTACCTATGGCTACACCTTC	CSVLGTGATYGYTF
TRBD1	TRBV30	NA	TRBJ2-7	TGTGCCTGGAGTGACCCCCGGGACAGGGCCTACGAGCAGTACTTC	CAWSDPRDRAYEQYF
NA	TRBV28	NA	TRBJ1-3	TGTGCCAGCAGTTCCGGGGGGGGCCCTGGAAACACCATATATTTT	CASSSGGGPGNTIYF
NA	TRBV21-1	NA	TRBJ2-1	TGTGCCAGCAGCAAAGCCCTCGGGAGGGACTGTTATAATGAGCAGTTCTTC	CASSKALGRDCYNEQFF
TRBD2	TRBV9	NA	TRBJ2-5	TGTGCCAGCAGCCCTCGGACTAGCGGGAAAGAGACCCAGTACTTC	CASSPRTSGKETQYF
NA	TRBV5-6	NA	TRBJ2-7	TGTGCCAGCAGAATGACAGGAGCTACCTACGAGCAGTACTTC	CASRMTGATYEQYF
TRBD1	TRBV25-1	NA	TRBJ2-3	TGTGCCAGCAGTGAGGGGGACAGCTACACAGATACGCAGTATTTT	CASSEGDSYTDTQYF
NA	TRBV19	NA	TRBJ2-3	TGTGCCAGTAGTTGGAGGGGGCCAGATACGCAGTATTTT	CASSWRGPDTQYF
NA	TRBV5-1	NA	TRBJ1-3	TGCGCCAGCAGCTCCGAGGGGGGGAACTCTGGAAACACCATATATTTT	CASSSEGGNSGNTIYF
NA	TRBV11-3	NA	TRBJ2-3	TGTGCCAGCAGCTTAGGGGGGTCTAGCGAATATACGCAGTATTTT	CASSLGGSSEYTQYF
NA	TRBV28	once	TRBJ1-5	TGTGCCAGCGAACGAGATAGCAATCAGCCCCAGCATTTT	CASERDSNQPQHF
NA	TRBV7-2	NA	TRBJ2-3	TGTGCCAGCAGCCTAACAGATACGCAGTATTTT	CASSLTDTQYF
NA	TRBV28	NA	TRBJ1-2	TGTGCCAGCAGTTTGGTTAAGACATCTAACTATGGCTACACCTTC	CASSLVKTSNYGYTF
NA	TRBV11-1	NA	TRBJ2-6	TGTGCCAGCAGCCCAACAAAAGGCGCGGGCCTCTCTGGGGCCAACGTCCTGACTTTC	CASSPTKGAGLSGANVLTF
NA	TRBV2	NA	TRBJ1-5	TGTGCCAGCAGCCCGGAAGGGGGTAGCAATCAGCCCCAGCATTTT	CASSPEGGSNQPQHF
TRBD1	TRBV2	NA	TRBJ2-5	TGTGCCAGCACCCTCCCGGTTGAGGGGACAGGGTCTCGGGAGACCCAGTACTTC	CASTLPVEGTGSRETQYF
NA	TRBV28	NA	TRBJ1-1	TGTGCCAGCAGTATGCTTACGGGGGGTGGGAACACTGAAGCTTTCTTT	CASSMLTGGGNTEAFF
NA	TRBV18	few	TRBJ1-2	TGTGCCAGCTCACCTACGACAATTAACTATGGCTACACCTTC	CASSPTTINYGYTF
TRBD2	TRBV6-1	NA	TRBJ2-3	TGTGCCAGCAGTGAAACTAGCGGGAGGGGGCCAGATACGCAGTATTTT	CASSETSGRGPDTQYF
NA	TRBV5-1	once	TRBJ2-7	TGCGCCAGCAAAACGCGTTCGGGAGAGCAGTACTTC	CASKTRSGEQYF
TRBD1	TRBV5-1	NA	TRBJ2-1	TGCGCCAGCAGCCTGTGGACAGGGGGAAATGATGAGCAGTTCTTC	CASSLWTGGNDEQFF
TRBD2	TRBV7-9	NA	TRBJ2-1	TGTGCCAGCAGCCAGTTCCCAGGCCTAGCGGCCTACAATGAGCAGTTCTTC	CASSQFPGLAAYNEQFF
TRBD1	TRBV28	NA	TRBJ2-7	TGTGCCAGCAGTTACCGGGACAGGGGGTTTTACGAGCAGTACTTC	CASSYRDRGFYEQYF
TRBD1	TRBV4-1	NA	TRBJ1-1	TGCGCCAGCAGCCGTCCTCCGGTAGGGGACAGGAGGAACACTGAAGCTTTCTTT	CASSRPPVGDRRNTEAFF
NA	TRBV19	NA	TRBJ2-7	TGTGCCAGTAGTACCGGAGGGAGAGAATACGAGCAGTACTTC	CASSTGGREYEQYF
TRBD1	TRBV7-6	NA	TRBJ2-1	TGTGCCAGCAGCTTAGCGCAAGGACAGGGGTCGTCGGGTGAGCAGTTCTTC	CASSLAQGQGSSGEQFF
TRBD1	TRBV10-3	NA	TRBJ2-3	TGTGCCATCAGTGGACAGGGGGCGGACACAGATACGCAGTATTTT	CAISGQGADTDTQYF
TRBD2	TRBV30	NA	TRBJ2-1	TGTGCCTGGAGTGTATGGGCGGGAGGTAATAATGAGCAGTTCTTC	CAWSVWAGGNNEQFF
NA	TRBV7-9	once	TRBJ1-1	TGTGCCAGCAGCTTCCTCTATTCGGACAGAAGGACTGAAGCTTTCTTT	CASSFLYSDRRTEAFF
NA	TRBV10-3	once	TRBJ2-1	TGTGCCATCAGTGAGGCGGGGTACTCCTACAATGAGCAGTTCTTC	CAISEAGYSYNEQFF
NA	TRBV6-1	NA	TRBJ2-2	TGTGCCAGCAGAGAACTAGAGACCGGGGAGCTGTTTTTT	CASRELETGELFF
NA	TRBV11-1	NA	TRBJ2-3	TGTGCCAGCAGCTCCCCCGGACAGCTTCTTAGCACAGATACGCAGTATTTT	CASSSPGQLLSTDTQYF
NA	TRBV7-9	once	TRBJ2-7	TGTGCCAGCAGCTCCACGAGGGCAGATCGATATTACGAGCAGTACTTC	CASSSTRADRYYEQYF
NA	TRBV6-1	NA	TRBJ2-1	TGTGCCAGCAGCACTACTAGCAGGGATGAGCAGTTCTTC	CASSTTSRDEQFF
NA	TRBV13	NA	TRBJ2-3	TGTGCCAGCAGCGACAATCCGAGGGCCGGGGGCACAGATACGCAGTATTTT	CASSDNPRAGGTDTQYF
TRBD2	TRBV5-1	NA	TRBJ2-7	TGCGCCAGCAGCTTGCGTCCTAGCGGGGAATCCCTTACTCTCTACGAGCAGTACTTC	CASSLRPSGESLTLYEQYF
TRBD1	TRBV28	NA	TRBJ1-5	TGTGCCAGCAGTTTGGGACAGGGGGAAAGCAATCAGCCCCAGCATTTT	CASSLGQGESNQPQHF
NA	TRBV19	NA	TRBJ1-4	TGTGCCAGTAGTATAGCGAGACAGGCAACTAATGAAAAACTGTTTTTT	CASSIARQATNEKLFF
TRBD1	TRBV5-1	NA	TRBJ1-5	TGCGCCAGCAGCTCAGGACAGGGGGGACAGCCCCAGCATTTT	CASSSGQGGQPQHF
TRBD2	TRBV11-1	NA	TRBJ2-7	TGTGCCAGCAGCCCAGGACTAGCGTCCTACGAGCAGTACTTC	CASSPGLASYEQYF
NA	TRBV19	NA	TRBJ2-1	TGTGCCAGTAGTATTGGTTCGAGTGAGCAGTTCTTC	CASSIGSSEQFF
TRBD2	TRBV28	once	TRBJ2-1	TGTGCCAGCAGTTTATGGACTAGCGGGAGAAATGAGCAGTTCTTC	CASSLWTSGRNEQFF
NA	TRBV19	NA	TRBJ2-1	TGTGCCAGTAGTATAGATCAGGGTGGGAATGAGCAGTTCTTC	CASSIDQGGNEQFF
TRBD1	TRBV7-9	NA	TRBJ1-2	TGTGCCAGCAGCCAGGGACAGGGGTACTTTGGCTACACCTTC	CASSQGQGYFGYTF
NA	TRBV28	NA	TRBJ1-1	TGTGCCAGCTACGGACAAACTGAAGCTTTCTTT	CASYGQTEAFF
NA	TRBV5-1	NA	TRBJ1-2	TGCGCCAGCAGCGATTCCGGGACATCGGGCTATGGCTACACCTTC	CASSDSGTSGYGYTF
NA	TRBV30	once	TRBJ2-7	TGTGCCTGGAGTGGTGCGGGACGGTCACTCTACGAGCAGTACTTC	CAWSGAGRSLYEQYF
NA	TRBV15	NA	TRBJ1-5	TGTGCCACCAGCAGGAGTAGTCAGCCCCAGCATTTT	CATSRSSQPQHF
NA	TRBV14	once	TRBJ2-7	TGTGCCAGCAGCCAAGTTTTAGGGGGAGCCTCCTACGAGCAGTACTTC	CASSQVLGGASYEQYF
TRBD2	TRBV6-6	NA	TRBJ2-5	TGTGCCAGCCGTCCCGCCCTAGCGGGAGAGGGAGAGACCCAGTACTTC	CASRPALAGEGETQYF
TRBD2	TRBV5-1	NA	TRBJ2-2	TGCGCCAGCAGCTCGACTAGCGTGAACACCGGGGAGCTGTTTTTT	CASSSTSVNTGELFF
TRBD1	TRBV6-6	NA	TRBJ2-5	TGTGCCAGCACCGGGACAGGGGGCGGAGAGACCCAGTACTTC	CASTGTGGGETQYF
NA	TRBV11-1	NA	TRBJ2-5	TGTGCCAGCAGTTTCGAAAGCAGTGGGCCCCAGTACTTC	CASSFESSGPQYF
NA	TRBV6-6	NA	TRBJ2-2	TGTGCCAGCAGTGGCGGGCGTCACACCGGGGAGCTGTTTTTT	CASSGGRHTGELFF
TRBD2	TRBV7-3	NA	TRBJ2-3	TGTGCCAGCAGCTCCCTAGCGGGAGGGACAGATACGCAGTATTTT	CASSSLAGGTDTQYF
TRBD2	TRBV5-1	NA	TRBJ2-1	TGCGCCAGCAGCTTGGGTCTAGCGGGCTACAATGAGCAGTTCTTC	CASSLGLAGYNEQFF
TRBD2	TRBV9	NA	TRBJ2-5	TGTGCCAGCAGCGTATCGGGGGGACGGGAGACCCAGTACTTC	CASSVSGGRETQYF
NA	TRBV27	NA	TRBJ2-5	TGTGCCAGCAGTTTCCGCGACGGGCAAGAGACCCAGTACTTC	CASSFRDGQETQYF